This is a list of T cell receptor beta chains from one sample in a study of blood T cell repertoires in COVID-19. Measured with immunoSEQ multiplex PCR; TCRdb has only the in-frame clones, and not every one. The table lists some 30,000 clones, about 87% of them singletons. Sequences were obtained from peripheral blood. These receptors were taken from a human donor in a cohort sampled during active COVID-19. The donor label of this sample is uncertain. Each CDR3 is given with its conserved first and last residue.

v_call | cdr3_aa
TRBV27 | CASSSGRRSYNSPLHF
TRBV2 | CASSPTRETQYF
TRBV6-5 | CASSGGANSYNEQFF
TRBV12-3/TRBV12-4 | CASSLGQTYEQYF
TRBV24-1 | CATSEQGDFRGDTQYF
TRBV20-1 | CSASTGGGYTF
TRBV5-1 | CASSLGASGAFNEKLFF
TRBV5-1 | CASSLGLRPDTQYF
TRBV27 | CASSRTLYNEQFF
TRBV5-5 | CASSLAGGTAYEQYF
TRBV19 | CASSSWIKEAGELFF
TRBV5-5 | CASSRGWLLEQYF
TRBV29-1 | CSAGTSLTDTQYF
TRBV27 | CASSYLAGGPWGEQFF
TRBV15 | CATSRVETTSQYF
TRBV19 | CASSIKKQGAMTEAFF
TRBV30 | CAWKGTGVREQYF
TRBV21-1 | CASSSRAGQGAIVGCNEQYF
TRBV6-6 | CASSLRGTGAARDEKLFF
TRBV3-1/TRBV3-2 | CASSPGTRLANEQFF
TRBV6-5 | CASSYRGQLNSPLHF
TRBV2 | CASSGQYNQPQHF
TRBV28 | CASTVSGTSGNEQFF
TRBV5-1 | CASSQGLAGVDTQYF
TRBV10-2 | CASSPGQPSTDTQYF
TRBV27 | CASSLLTGGMREQYF
TRBV5-6 | CASSSGTGMGSDTQYF
TRBV2 | CASSELGHFGYTF
TRBV5-4 | CASSLAETAYNEQFF
TRBV2 | CASRRAGAQETQYF
TRBV5-1 | CASSLARQGAYEQYF
TRBV11-2 | CASSSLTVKVAKNIQYF
TRBV5-1 | CASSLQPGQGYEQYF
TRBV2 | CASRKPKMTRDRETIPPYGYTF
TRBV6-5 | CASSSQGALRETQYF
TRBV5-1 | CASSPGRSSGTDTQYF
TRBV29-1 | CSAGTGNEKLFF
TRBV2 | CASSGQGGQPQHF
TRBV5-4 | CASSKTGTSGSFHEQFF
TRBV5-4 | CASSSQGAGGYTF
TRBV5-5 | CASSFDRATYEQYF
TRBV5-1 | CASRIALSTTPGEAFF
TRBV30 | CAWRSLGGALTEAFF
TRBV11-3 | CASSLTSGLGELFF
TRBV30 | CAWRAGGSYEQYF
TRBV6-5 | CASSYWGGGRPEAFF
TRBV7-3 | CASSTQGATSDTQYF
TRBV5-5 | CASSPEGTGTNTEAFF
TRBV5-1 | CASGPLPAGHSYEQYF
TRBV9 | CASSVGPGQGLFF
TRBV5-1 | CASSLSAFGEAFF
TRBV6-5 | CASSYGQQNIQYF
TRBV27 | CASSPGQSSGEGYTF
TRBV5-4 | CASSPDRERGQYF
TRBV28 | CASSLTLQVFEQYF